This T cell receptor (beta chain) was obtained from a study of T cells after yellow fever vaccination. MiXCR was run by TCRdb on the 5' RACE reads, yielding one entry per CDR3 protein. The sample yields 350,000 to 450,000 distinct CDR3 sequences, under 20% seen once. The germline CDR1 and CDR2 sequences are SGDLS and YYNGEE. The CDR3 runs 16 residues. Trimming took 4 bases from V and 0 from J, leaving 15 bases between them. The specimen was PBMCs, collected before the yellow fever booster vaccination. This TCR came from a man aged 18 to 29 who received the YFV17D yellow fever vaccine. The rearrangement links TRBV9 to TRBJ2-3, with D perhaps TRBD1 or TRBD2 (7 bases each). As DNA, the CDR3 is TGTGCCAGCAGCAGGGAGGGGGCCCCTAGCACAGATACGCAGTATTTT. Protein product: CASSREGAPSTDTQYF.